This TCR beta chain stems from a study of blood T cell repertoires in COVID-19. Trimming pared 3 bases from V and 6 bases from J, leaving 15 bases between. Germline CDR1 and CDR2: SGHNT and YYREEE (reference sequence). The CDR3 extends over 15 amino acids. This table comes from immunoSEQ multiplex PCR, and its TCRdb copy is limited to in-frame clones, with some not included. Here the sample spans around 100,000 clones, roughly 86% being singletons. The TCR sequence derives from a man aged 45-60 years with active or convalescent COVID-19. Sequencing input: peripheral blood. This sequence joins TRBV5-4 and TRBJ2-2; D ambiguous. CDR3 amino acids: CASSSTINMAGELFF. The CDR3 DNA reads TGTGCCAGCAGCTCCACAATAAATATGGCCGGGGAGCTGTTTTTT. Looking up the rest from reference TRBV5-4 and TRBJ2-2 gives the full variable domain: ETGVTQSPTHLIKTRGQQVTLRCSSQSGHNTVSWYQQALGQGPQFIFQYYREEENGRGNFPPRFSGLQFPNYSSELNVNALELDDSALYLCASSSTINMAGELFFGEGSRLTVL.